This TCR beta chain was retrieved from a study of T cell responses to AZD1222 COVID-19 vaccine. Clones were sequenced by immunoSEQ multiplex PCR, and TCRdb holds only the in-frame ones, with some missing. Here the sample spans some 100,000 clones, over 75% being singletons. The CDR3 has 13 amino acids. The V end was cut by 6 bases, the J end by 8 bases, with 16 bases between. Germline V gene sequence: CDR1 LGHNT, CDR2 FRNRAP. This clonotype originated in an adult in good health. The chain links TRBV12-5 to TRBJ1-2; unclear D gene. Source: peripheral blood, taken on day 0 of MenACWY control vaccination. The CDR3 sequence: CASGRHLSGGYTF. CDR3 in DNA: TGTGCTAGTGGCCGACACCTCTCGGGCGGCTACACCTTC.